The T cell receptor (beta chain) described here comes from a study of blood T cell repertoires in COVID-19. The wider study: COVID-19 samples from acute and convalescent phases originated in the United States, Italy and Spain.

There are 14 residues in the CDR3. The germline V gene has CDR1 SGHAT and CDR2 FQNNGV. V lost 4 bases, J lost 2 bases, and 2 bases stayed unmatched. Clones were sequenced by immunoSEQ multiplex PCR, and TCRdb holds only the in-frame ones, with some missing. Among around 150,000 clones, approximately 88% were seen once, and the ten largest hold roughly 2.3%. This clone has only a few counts. The V call is TRBV11-2, the J call TRBJ1-1; TRBD1 aligns across 9 bases. The clonotype comes from a man in his 70s with acute or convalescent COVID-19. Sequencing was done on a sample of peripheral blood. CDR3 loop: CASSWGQGNTEAFF. DNA for the CDR3: TGTGCCAGCAGCTGGGGACAGGGTAACACTGAAGCTTTCTTT.